This T cell receptor (beta chain) was profiled in a study of early stage breast cancer tumors. Whole-study context: Seven to nine ER+/PR+/HER2- tumors were invasive ductal; a few were invasive lobular.

Sequenced by immunoSEQ multiplex PCR; TCRdb stores in-frame clones only, minus some. The sample includes under 20,000 clones, approximately 82% of them seen just once. Concerning this clone: Antigen: not known.

Points from the study as a whole: Blood repertoires resembled normal breast more than tumor.

This receptor was obtained from a person aged 65-85 years with breast cancer. Material for sequencing was blood.

The CDR3 DNA is TGTGCCAGCACTGTGGCGGGGGGGCGACGGGAGCAGTTCTTC. Protein sequence: CASTVAGGRREQFF. This chain joins TRBV6-1 and TRBJ2-1; TRBD2 aligns across 9 bases. The CDR3 is 14 residues long. Trimming cost V 7 bases and J 10 bases; bases outside gene matches: 11. The germline CDR1 and CDR2 sequences are MNHNS and SASEGT.